This TCR beta chain emerged from a study of molecular identifiers for immune sequencing clone quantification. The overall study: Replicate experiments took RNA from around 18,000 or 91,000 naive CD8 cells, divided it five ways and sequenced four.

TCRdb passed the PCR reads through MiXCR, listing each CDR3 protein once. The profile covers about 12,000 distinct CDR3 sequences, with about 15% appearing a single time and under 2% taken by the ten largest. As to this clonotype: The antigen is not known. A much larger clone lies a single base off, so this may be a read error.

The CDR3 contains 13 residues. Looked up from germline, CDR1 is MNHEY and CDR2 is SMNVEV (reference sequence). A CD8+CD4-CCR7+CD45RA+ gate was used to sort naive CD8 T cells. General study points: In naive cells, clones above 20 RNA copies held under 1% of molecules, whereas in effector cells they held over 99%.

The sequence was collected from a human donor in good health. Some libraries in this study had Jurkat cell RNA spiked in. Sequencing was performed on naive CD8+ T cells from blood, with Jurkat cell RNA spiked in. Specified subset: FACS-sorted CD8+CD4-CCR7+CD45RA+ naive T cells. V usage is TRBV27 and J usage is TRBJ2-3, with D unresolved. The CDR3 is CASSLFNTDMQYF. The CDR3 nucleotides are TGTGCCAGCAGTTTATTTAACACAGATATGCAGTATTTT.